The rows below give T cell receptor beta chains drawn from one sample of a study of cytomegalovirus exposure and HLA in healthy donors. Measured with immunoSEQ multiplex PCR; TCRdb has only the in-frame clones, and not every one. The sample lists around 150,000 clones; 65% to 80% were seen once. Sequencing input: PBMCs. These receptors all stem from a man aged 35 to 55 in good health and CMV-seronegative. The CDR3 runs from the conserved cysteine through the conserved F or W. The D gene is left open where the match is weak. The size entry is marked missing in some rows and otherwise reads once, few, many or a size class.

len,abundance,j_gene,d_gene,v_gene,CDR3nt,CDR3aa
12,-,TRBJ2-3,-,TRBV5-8,TGTGCCAGCCGCCCGGGTGGGGATACGCAGTATTTT,CASRPGGDTQYF
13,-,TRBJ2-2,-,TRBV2,TGTGCCAGCAGTGATACTACCACCGGGGAGCTGTTTTTT,CASSDTTTGELFF
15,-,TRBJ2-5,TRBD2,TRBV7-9,TGTGCCAGCAGGCGCGGACTAGCGGGGGGGGAGACCCAGTACTTC,CASRRGLAGGETQYF
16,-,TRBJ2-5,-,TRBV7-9,TGTGCCAGCAGCTTCGGACAAGGGGGTTCCTTAGAGACCCAGTACTTC,CASSFGQGGSLETQYF
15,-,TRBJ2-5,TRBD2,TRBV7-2,TGTGCCAGCAGCTTAGGAGCGGGGGGGAGAGAGACCCAGTACTTC,CASSLGAGGRETQYF
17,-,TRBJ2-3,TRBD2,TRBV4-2,TGTGCCAGCAGCCAAGGTGTTAGCGGGGATAGCACAGATACGCAGTATTTT,CASSQGVSGDSTDTQYF
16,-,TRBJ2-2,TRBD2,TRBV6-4,TGTGCCAGCAGTGACGAGCGGGGGGGCCACACCGGGGAGCTGTTTTTT,CASSDERGGHTGELFF
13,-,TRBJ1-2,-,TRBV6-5,TGTGCCTGTTACCAAGCCCCATCACGAGGCTACACCTTC,CACYQAPSRGYTF
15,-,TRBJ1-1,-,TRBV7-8,TGTGCCAGCAGCCCACACCTCGATCGGGGGGCCGACCGGCGATTT,CASSPHLDRGADRRF
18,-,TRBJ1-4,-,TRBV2,TGTGCCAGCACCCGAATCCCCAGCGGGCAGGGACGTTATGAAAAACTGTTTTTT,CASTRIPSGQGRYEKLFF
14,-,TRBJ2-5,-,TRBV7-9,TGTGCCAGCAGCGGCGGACAGAGTCAAGAGACCCAGTACTTC,CASSGGQSQETQYF
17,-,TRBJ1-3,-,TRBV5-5,TGTGCCAGCAGCTTCTCCGGAACAGGGACGTCTGGAAACACCATATATTTT,CASSFSGTGTSGNTIYF
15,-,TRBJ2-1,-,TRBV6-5,TGTGCCAGCAGTTACGGGCTGAGCTCCTACAATGAGCAGTTCTTC,CASSYGLSSYNEQFF
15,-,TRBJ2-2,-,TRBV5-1,TGCGCCAGCAGCCCAACAGTGGAGAACACCGGGGAGCTGTTTTTT,CASSPTVENTGELFF
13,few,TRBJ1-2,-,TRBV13,TGTGCCAGCAGCTCCGTTCCGGGCTATGGCTACACCTTC,CASSSVPGYGYTF
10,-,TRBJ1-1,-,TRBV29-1,TGCAGCCCTGTCAGGACTGAAGCTTTCTTT,CSPVRTEAFF
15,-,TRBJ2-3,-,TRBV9,TGTGCCAGCAGCGTAGATCTAGCCAGGATAGATACGCAGTATTTT,CASSVDLARIDTQYF
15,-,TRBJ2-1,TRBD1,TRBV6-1,TGTGCCAGCAATCCCACCGACAGGGGGCTTAATGAGCAGTTCTTC,CASNPTDRGLNEQFF
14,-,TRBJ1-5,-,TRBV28,TGTGCCAGCAGCCCGGAGATGGGCAATCAGCCCCAGCATTTT,CASSPEMGNQPQHF
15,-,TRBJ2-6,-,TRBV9,TGTGCCAGCGTCGGAGGGTCTCTGGGGGCCAACGTCCTGACTTTC,CASVGGSLGANVLTF
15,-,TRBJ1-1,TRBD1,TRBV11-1,TGTGCCAGCAGCTCAGGACAGGGGGCGCGGACTGAAGCTTTCTTT,CASSSGQGARTEAFF
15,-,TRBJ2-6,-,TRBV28,TGTGCCAGCAGTTTAGCACGGGATGGGGCCAACGTCCTGACTTTC,CASSLARDGANVLTF
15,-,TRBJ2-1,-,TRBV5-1,TGCGCCAGCAGCTTGGGGACTCAAGGCTACAATGAGCAGTTCTTC,CASSLGTQGYNEQFF
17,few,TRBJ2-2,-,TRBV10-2,TGCGCCAGCAGGTCGCTTGGGGAGGGGGTAATCACCGGGGAGCTGTTTTTT,CASRSLGEGVITGELFF
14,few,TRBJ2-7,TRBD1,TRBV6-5,TGTGCCAGCAGCGTGGGACAGGTTTCTCGCGAGCAGTACTTC,CASSVGQVSREQYF
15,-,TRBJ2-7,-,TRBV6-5,TGTGCCAGCAGTTACTCGAGAGCAGGGGTCTACGAGCAGTACTTC,CASSYSRAGVYEQYF
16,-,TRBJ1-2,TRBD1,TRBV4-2,TGTGCCACCCAGCGACCGGCAGGACAGGGGGCGGATGGCTACACCTTC,CATQRPAGQGADGYTF